This TCR beta chain stems from a study of human T cells and chemical hapten exposure. Overall study context: Skin of the upper inner arm, about 2 cm by about 2 cm, received 2% DPC for sensitization.

This clonotype was found many times. The time point denotes: patch test 2, 6 weeks after DPC sensitization. As for treatment: therapeutic diphenylcyclopropenone sensitization with weekly scalp DPC. Staff drew blood before applying each patch test. Total RNA was isolated from unfractionated whole blood. TCRdb independently ran MiXCR on the RACE reads; one entry per CDR3 protein. The table lists some 57,000 distinct CDR3 sequences, 9.5% to 10% of them singletons. Specimen: whole blood, collected in connection with sensitization to the hapten diphenylcyclopropenone (DPC). This clonotype was sampled from a woman in her forties or fifties with alopecia areata. Some clones in this sample may be carry-over from other donors' samples.

CDR3 protein: CASSPGSDQPQHF. As DNA, the CDR3 is TGTGCCAGCTCACCAGGGAGCGATCAGCCCCAGCATTTT. The J gene is TRBJ1-5, the V gene TRBV18, with D uncertain. The ends were cut back, 2 bases at V and 5 bases at J, with 7 bases in the middle. CDR3 length: 13 amino acids. Germline V gives CDR1 KGHSH, CDR2 LQKENI.